This T cell receptor beta chain was identified in a study of T cells in Graves' hyperthyroidism and ophthalmopathy. Turning to the study itself: Staff took peripheral blood when the initial diagnosis was made, before any treatment began.

Enrolled ophthalmopathy patients presented with a Clinical Activity Score of at least 3, a NOSPECS grade of at least 4, and disease duration under 3 months. Uncontrolled infection, other autoimmune disease, pregnancy or lactation barred patients from enrollment. For the diagnoses, clinical symptoms, serum thyroxine and TRAb, thyroid ultrasound and orbital computed tomography were used. The CDR3 is 17 residues long. CDR1 and CDR2 from the germline V gene are MNHNS and SASEGT. V dropped 7 bases and J dropped 5; count of bases not matched to a gene: 19. In its sample, this clonotype was seen a few times. Researchers took RNA transcripts and amplified the TCR beta CDR3 regions from them. Initially, a first-round RT-PCR of the TCR CDR3 employed the HTBI primer set. TCRdb re-called the multiplex PCR reads through MiXCR, storing one row per CDR3 protein. The sample holds around 520,000 distinct CDR3 sequences; around 24% are singletons and the top ten take roughly 12%.

The chain combines TRBV6-1 with TRBJ2-7, with 8 bases lining up with TRBD2. The material sequenced was blood. This receptor was taken from a woman in her 30s with Graves' ophthalmopathy. For the CDR3, the DNA is TGTGCCAGCATGAAGGCCGCGGGACTAGGAAGAATCCACGAGCAGTACTTC. Protein product: CASMKAAGLGRIHEQYF.